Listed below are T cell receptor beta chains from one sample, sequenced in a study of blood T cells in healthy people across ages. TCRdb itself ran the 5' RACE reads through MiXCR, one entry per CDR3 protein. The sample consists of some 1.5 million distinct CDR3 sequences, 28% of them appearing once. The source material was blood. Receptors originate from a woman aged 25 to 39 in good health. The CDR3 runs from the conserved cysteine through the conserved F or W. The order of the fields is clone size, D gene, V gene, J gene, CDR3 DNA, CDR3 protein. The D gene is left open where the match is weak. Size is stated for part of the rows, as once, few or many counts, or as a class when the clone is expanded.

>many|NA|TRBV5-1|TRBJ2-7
TGCGCCAGCAGCGAGACCCATCCCTACGAGCAGTACTTC
CASSETHPYEQYF
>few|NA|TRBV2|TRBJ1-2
TGTGCCAGCAGTGGAGGGGCGAAGGATGGCTACACCTTC
CASSGGAKDGYTF
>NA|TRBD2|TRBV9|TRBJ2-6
TGTGCCAGCAGCGCGGGGGGGAGCTCTGGGGCCAACGTCCTGACTTTC
CASSAGGSSGANVLTF
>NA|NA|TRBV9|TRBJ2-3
TGTGCCAGCAGCGTAGCGTTGTCAGGGTGGACAGATACGCAGTATTTT
CASSVALSGWTDTQYF
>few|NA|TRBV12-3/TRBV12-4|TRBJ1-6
TGTGCCAGCAGTTTTAGTAATAATTCACCCCTCCACTTT
CASSFSNNSPLHF
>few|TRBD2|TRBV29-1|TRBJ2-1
TGCAGCACGTCCGTTCTAGCGGGCTCCTACAATGAGCAGTTCTTC
CSTSVLAGSYNEQFF
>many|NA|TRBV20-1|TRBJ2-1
TGCAGTGCTAGTGTGCGCGGCTACAATGAGCAGTTCTTC
CSASVRGYNEQFF
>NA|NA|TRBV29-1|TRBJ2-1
TGCAGCGCGGAAAGGGCGGGCCGGGCAGGGGAGCAGTTCTTC
CSAERAGRAGEQFF
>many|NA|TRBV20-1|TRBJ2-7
TGCAGTGCTTTGGACAGAAGCTCCTACGAGCAGTACTTC
CSALDRSSYEQYF
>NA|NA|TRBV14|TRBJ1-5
TGTGCCAGCAGCCAAGTACCCCACAGCCAGCCCCAGCATTTT
CASSQVPHSQPQHF
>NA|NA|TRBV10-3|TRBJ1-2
TGTGCCATCAGTGACACACAGGGTGGCTATGGCTACACCTTC
CAISDTQGGYGYTF
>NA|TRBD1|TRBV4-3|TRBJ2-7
TGCGCCAGCAGCCAAGATTCAGCGGCAGGGGGCCGGGACTACGAGCAGTACTTC
CASSQDSAAGGRDYEQYF
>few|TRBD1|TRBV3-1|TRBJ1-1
TGTGCCAGCAGCTTACAGGGGTTTAACCCTGAAGCTTTCTTT
CASSLQGFNPEAFF
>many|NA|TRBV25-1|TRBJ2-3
TGTGCCAGCAGTGCGGCAGCTAGCACAGATACGCAGTATTTT
CASSAAASTDTQYF
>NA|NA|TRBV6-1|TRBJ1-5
TGTGCCAGCAGTGAAGCTCTAGGTCAGCCCCAGCATTTT
CASSEALGQPQHF
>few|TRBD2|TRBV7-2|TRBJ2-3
TGTGCCAGCAGCTCCGGGGGGGTCGGCACAGATACGCAGTATTTT
CASSSGGVGTDTQYF
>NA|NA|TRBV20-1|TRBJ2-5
TGCAGTGCTACCCCGGGAGCAGGGGCCCAAGAGACCCAGTACTTC
CSATPGAGAQETQYF
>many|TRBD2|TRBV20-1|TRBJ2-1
TGCAGTACCCGCGGGAGGCACTACAATGAGCAGTTCTTC
CSTRGRHYNEQFF
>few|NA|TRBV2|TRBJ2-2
TGTGCCAGCAGGGACTACCGGTCCGGGGAGCTGTTTTTT
CASRDYRSGELFF
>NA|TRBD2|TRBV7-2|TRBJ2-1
TGTGCCAGCAGCTTTAGCGGGATCAGCAATGAGCAGTTCTTC
CASSFSGISNEQFF
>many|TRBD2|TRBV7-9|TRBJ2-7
TGTGCCAGCAGCTTAGGGCCTAGCGGGAGGTTCGAGCAGTACTTC
CASSLGPSGRFEQYF
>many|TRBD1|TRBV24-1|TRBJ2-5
TGTGCCACCAGTGATACGGACAGGAGAAATCAAGAGACCCAGTACTTC
CATSDTDRRNQETQYF